The 10 T cell receptor beta chains below were found in one sample sequenced in a study of T-cell memory formation after mild COVID-19. TCRdb reprocessed the 5' RACE reads via MiXCR and lists one record per CDR3 protein. This sample has a few hundred thousand distinct CDR3 sequences, with 15% to 20% found just once. Sequencing input: PBMCs or a T cell subset sorted from them (not recorded which). These receptors all come from a man between 18 and 35 years old who had mild COVID-19 (a few samples of this study predate the infection). Cell type and time point are not known.

A few counts support this clonotype. The V and J genes are TRBV7-9 and TRBJ1-5, with no clear D. Per germline, CDR1 SEHNR and CDR2 FQNEAQ (reference sequence). V was cut by 2 bases and J by 5 bases, with 4 bases left in between. This CDR3 is built from 12 residues. In DNA form, the CDR3 reads TGTGCCAGCAGCTTAACGGATCAGCCCCAGCATTTT. It is translated as CASSLTDQPQHF. Combining the CDR3 with reference TRBV7-9 and TRBJ1-5 gives the whole variable domain DTGVSQNPRHKITKRGQNVTFRCDPISEHNRLYWYRQTLGQGPEFLTYFQNEAQLEKSRLLSDRFSAERPKGSFSTLEIQRTEQGDSAMYLCASSLTDQPQHFGDGTRLSIL.

This chain links TRBV6-4 with TRBJ2-2; possibly TRBD1 for D (6 bases). CDR1 and CDR2 (germline): MRHNA, SNTAGT. The CDR3 is 13 residues long. Trimming stripped 5 bases from V and 6 bases from J, with 10 bases between. The CDR3 region has the DNA TGTGCCAGCAGTTCAGGGGAGTCCGGGGAGCTGTTTTTT. Translated: CASSSGESGELFF.

The table lists this clonotype with a few counts. The chain recombines TRBV10-3 with TRBJ2-1; 9 bases are a match to TRBD2. Trimming removed 6 bases from V and 6 bases from J; junction bases left unmatched: 9. This CDR3 has 15 residues. The germline gives CDR1 ENHRY, CDR2 SYGVKD. The CDR3 DNA follows: TGTGCCATCAGCAAAATGGCGGGGGGGCTCAATGAGCAGTTCTTC. Translating gives CAISKMAGGLNEQFF.

The chain couples TRBV7-3 to TRBJ1-2; TRBD1 might be the D (5 bases). CDR1 SGHTA and CDR2 FQGTGA come from the germline V gene. Trimming stripped 4 bases from V and 7 bases from J, with 16 bases between. The CDR3 is made up of 14 amino acids. CDR3 sequence reads: CASSSLWSGAGYTF. The CDR3 DNA sequence: TGTGCCAGCAGCTCCCTGTGGAGTGGGGCTGGCTACACCTTC.

The chain has TRBV4-3 and TRBJ2-2; 10 nucleotides agree with TRBD2. From germline, CDR1 is LGHNA and CDR2 YSLEER. The CDR3 is made up of 16 amino acids. The junction had 4 bases not matched to a gene; V was cut back by 4 bases and J by 2 bases. The DNA for the CDR3 is TGCGCCAGCAGCCCGGTAGCGGGGGGTAACACCGGGGAGCTGTTTTTT. Translation: CASSPVAGGNTGELFF.

The chain has TRBV7-2 and TRBJ2-3; D gene ambiguous. The germline V gene encodes CDR1 SGHTA and CDR2 FQGNSA. The CDR3 is made up of 14 amino acids. Trimming shortened V by 1 base and J by 3 bases, and 8 bases separated the two germline ends. As DNA, the CDR3 is TGTGCCAGCAGCTTAGTGTCCCTTACAGATACGCAGTATTTT. Translated: CASSLVSLTDTQYF.

This clonotype was detected only a few times. V usage is TRBV11-2 and J usage is TRBJ2-1; TRBD2 aligns across 9 bases. Trimming cost V 1 base and J 10 bases; bases outside gene matches: 11. The CDR3 sequence is 16 residues long. Germline-derived CDR1 and CDR2 are SGHAT and FQNNGV. CDR3 nucleotide sequence: TGTGCCAGCAGCTTAGTTGCGGGGGGGGCTATGAGGGAGCAGTTCTTC. It translates to CASSLVAGGAMREQFF.

CDR3 coding DNA: TGTGCCAGCAGTCAAGCCGGGACCTACCGTTTCTATGGCTACACCTTC. It encodes CASSQAGTYRFYGYTF. The chain recombines TRBV12-3 or TRBV12-4 with TRBJ1-2; D is possibly TRBD1 (5 bases). The length of the CDR3 is 16 residues. V was pared by 5 bases and J by 4 bases, with 20 bases between.

The chain couples TRBV20-1 to TRBJ2-5; tentative D call: TRBD2 (5 bases). The CDR3 totals 13 residues. V lost 3 bases to trimming and J lost 4 bases, with 12 bases between them. Germline-derived CDR1 and CDR2 are DFQATT and SNEGSKA (reference sequence). CDR3 sequence (DNA): TGCAGTGCTAGGAGGGTGTTGAGAGAGACCCAGTACTTC. The encoded protein is CSARRVLRETQYF.

This clonotype was detected only a few times. DNA of the CDR3: TGTGCCAGCAGCCTAGGGGCCCCCACCGGGGAGCTGTTTTTT. Encoded protein: CASSLGAPTGELFF. V is TRBV7-9 and J is TRBJ2-2, with D possibly TRBD1 on 5 matching bases. The ends were cut back, 5 bases at V and 4 bases at J, with 11 bases in the middle. CDR3 length: 14 residues. Germline values: CDR1 SEHNR, CDR2 FQNEAQ (reference sequence).